What follows describes a single TCR beta chain. The data were taken from a study of blood T cell repertoires in COVID-19. Data came from immunoSEQ multiplex PCR; TCRdb stores just in-frame clones and leaves some out. The data contain 350,000 to 550,000 clones, roughly nine tenths of them singletons. The germline gives CDR1 MGHRA, CDR2 YSYEKL. The CDR3 runs 15 residues. Trimming cost V 4 bases and J 3 bases, with 13 bases left between them. The clonotype comes from a man aged 30-40 years who had recovered from COVID-19. The sequenced material came from PBMCs or T cells enriched from blood (not recorded which). The chain is built from TRBV4-1 and TRBJ1-5; unclear D gene. The CDR3 region has the DNA TGCGCCAGCAGCCCTGGTGGGCAGACCAATCAGCCCCAGCATTTT. Its translation is CASSPGGQTNQPQHF.